These 20 T cell receptor beta chains originate from one sample sequenced in a study. Adaptor-ligated barcode primers were used to amplify TRBV12-4/TRBJ1-2 clonotypes. MiXCR, applied by TCRdb to the multiplex PCR reads, yields one record per CDR3 protein. The top ten clones hold roughly 44% of a sample with approximately 140 distinct CDR3 sequences, approximately 12% of them seen once. The sequenced material came from memory CD4+ T cells sorted from blood. Subset noted: memory CD4+ T cells, CD4+CD45RO+CD25-. All receptors derive from a female donor with breast cancer.

This clonotype is deemed medium-sized. The chain is built from TRBV12-3 or TRBV12-4 and TRBJ1-2, with a weak D call TRBD1 (6 bases). The CDR3 is 13 amino acids. The V and J ends lost 8 bases and 3 bases respectively, with 13 bases between them. CDR3 bases: TGTGCCAGCTTACAGGGAGCCCACTATGGCTACACCTTC. This gives the protein CASLQGAHYGYTF.

This clonotype is large within its sample. J is TRBJ1-2 and V is TRBV12-3 or TRBV12-4; TRBD1 agrees at 10 bases. The J segment lost 4 bases and the V segment lost 6 bases, leaving 8 bases of the junction unmatched. The CDR3 runs 15 residues. CDR3 in DNA: TGTGCCAGCAGGAGAGGGACAGGGGTCCTCTATGGCTACACCTTC. Translated, it gives CASRRGTGVLYGYTF.

By its share, this clonotype is hyperexpanded. The CDR3 protein is CASTLGPDYGYTF. CDR3 coding DNA: TGTGCCAGCACCTTGGGACCAGACTATGGCTACACCTTC. J is TRBJ1-2 and V is TRBV12-3 or TRBV12-4, with TRBD1 as a possible D gene (5 bases). V gave up 7 bases and J gave up 3 bases, with 12 bases separating them. The CDR3 loop spans 13 amino acids.

This clonotype is termed large. This chain links TRBV12-3 or TRBV12-4 with TRBJ1-2; 7 positions match TRBD1. This CDR3 is built from 13 residues. J gave up 4 bases and V 7 bases, and 6 bases lay outside the gene matches. This CDR3 is CASTRRQGYGYTF. The DNA for the CDR3 is TGTGCCAGCACCCGCCGACAGGGCTATGGCTACACCTTC.

This clonotype is judged medium-sized. The rearrangement links TRBV12-3 or TRBV12-4 to TRBJ1-2; D is perhaps TRBD1 (5 bases). There are 13 residues in the CDR3. V shed 6 bases and J shed 4 bases, with 12 bases lying between them. This CDR3 is CASRGRGFYGYTF. The DNA of the CDR3 is TGTGCCAGCAGGGGAAGGGGCTTCTATGGCTACACCTTC.

The chain couples TRBV12-3 or TRBV12-4 to TRBJ1-2, with D possibly being TRBD1 (5 bases). This CDR3 spans 12 amino acids. The ends were cut back, 5 bases at V and 9 bases at J, with 13 bases in the middle. CDR3: CASSRDRYSYTF. The CDR3, as DNA: TGTGCCAGCAGTCGGGACCGATATAGCTACACCTTC.

The rearrangement uses TRBV12-3 or TRBV12-4 and TRBJ1-2; 7 bases fit TRBD1. V trimming: 6 bases; J trimming: 14 bases; junction bases outside the gene matches: 12. The CDR3 is 12 amino acids. DNA for the CDR3: TGTGCCAGCAGCCCCGGACAGGCGCCTCCGACCTTC. Residues: CASSPGQAPPTF.

This clonotype is large within its sample. The rearrangement links TRBV12-3 or TRBV12-4 to TRBJ1-2; D gene uncertain. The V and J ends lost 1 base and 1 base respectively, with 7 bases between them. The CDR3 length is 14 residues. In nucleotides, the CDR3 is TGTGCCAGCAGTTTAGGACATGGTAACTATGGCTACACCTTC. It translates to CASSLGHGNYGYTF.

This clonotype qualifies as large. V and J are TRBV12-3 or TRBV12-4 and TRBJ1-2; a weak D match, TRBD1 (6 bases). Deletions cut 1 base from V and 4 bases from J, with 7 bases between. This CDR3 contains 13 residues. CDR3 bases: TGTGCCAGCAGTTTAGAACAGGGCTATGGCTACACCTTC. Translation gives CASSLEQGYGYTF.

This clonotype is classed as large. The V and J genes are TRBV12-3 or TRBV12-4 and TRBJ1-2, with a weak D call TRBD1 (6 bases). The CDR3 length is 13 residues. The V end was cut by 6 bases, the J end by 7 bases, with 15 bases between. The CDR3 reads CASSKQAGVGYTF. The DNA for the CDR3 is TGTGCCAGCAGCAAACAGGCAGGGGTTGGCTACACCTTC.

This clonotype was detected ten times or more. The chain links TRBV12-3 or TRBV12-4 to TRBJ1-2; D unclear. The CDR3 spans 13 residues. V shed 3 bases and J shed 8 bases, with 13 bases lying between them. In DNA, the CDR3 is TGTGCCAGCAGTTTCGGAGAGCCTGAGGGCTACACCTTC. Its protein product is CASSFGEPEGYTF.

This clonotype is hyperexpanded. The rearrangement joins TRBV12-3 or TRBV12-4 to TRBJ1-2; D is perhaps TRBD1 (5 bases). This CDR3 contains 14 residues. V lost 6 bases and J 4 bases, leaving 15 bases between the germline ends. The CDR3 DNA is TGTGCCAGCAGCTCCGGGACGATAGGCTATGGCTACACCTTC. Its protein product is CASSSGTIGYGYTF.

V usage is TRBV12-3 or TRBV12-4 and J usage is TRBJ1-2; D remains unclear. The germline V and J ends were trimmed by 7 bases and 4 bases, with 10 bases remaining between them. The CDR3 covers 12 residues. In DNA, the CDR3 is TGTGCCAGCAACGGGGAAAGCTATGGCTACACCTTC. Protein: CASNGESYGYTF.

By share of the sample, this clonotype is hyperexpanded. The rearrangement links TRBV12-3 or TRBV12-4 to TRBJ1-2, with no clear D. This CDR3 contains 13 residues. V was cut by 2 bases and J by 4 bases, with 8 bases left in between. The CDR3 nucleotides read TGTGCCAGCAGTTTACGGAGCGGCTATGGCTACACCTTC. This codes for CASSLRSGYGYTF.

The V and J genes are TRBV12-3 or TRBV12-4 and TRBJ1-2; TRBD1 might be the D (5 bases). Trimming removed 5 bases from V and 5 bases from J, with 9 bases in between. This CDR3 spans 12 amino acids. CDR3 DNA sequence: TGTGCCAGCAGTCGGGACCGATATGGCTACACCTTC. This gives the protein CASSRDRYGYTF.

Within the sample, this clonotype is medium-sized. The rearrangement joins TRBV12-3 or TRBV12-4 to TRBJ1-2; 9 bases fit TRBD1. This CDR3 is built from 13 residues. J gave up 7 bases and V 6 bases, and 6 bases lay outside the gene matches. CDR3 protein: CASRGQGESGYTF. The CDR3 nucleotides are TGTGCCAGCAGGGGACAGGGAGAGAGTGGCTACACCTTC.

This clonotype is classed as large. The V call is TRBV12-3 or TRBV12-4, the J call TRBJ1-2; TRBD1 matches 8 bases. V gave up 6 bases and J gave up 6 bases; unmatched junction bases: 6. CDR3 size: 13 residues. The CDR3 sequence is CASSLRTGNGYTF. DNA for the CDR3: TGTGCCAGCAGCCTCAGGACAGGGAATGGCTACACCTTC.

This chain connects TRBV12-3 or TRBV12-4 to TRBJ1-2, with D possibly matching TRBD1 (6 bases). This CDR3 spans 14 amino acids. V lost 8 bases and J lost 1, with 14 bases in between. CDR3 protein: CASGSPGVNYGYTF. CDR3 in DNA: TGTGCCAGCGGCTCTCCAGGGGTTAACTATGGCTACACCTTC.

This clonotype is labeled hyperexpanded. The chain has TRBV12-3 or TRBV12-4 and TRBJ1-2; the D is unclear. The CDR3 spans 13 residues. V lost 8 bases to trimming and J lost 4 bases, with 14 bases between them. CDR3 bases: TGTGCCAGCGCCACACTACGACCCTATGGCTACACCTTC. Its translation is CASATLRPYGYTF.

Relative to its sample, this clonotype is large. The chain links TRBV12-3 or TRBV12-4 to TRBJ1-2, with unresolved D. The CDR3 loop spans 12 amino acids. Trimming left V 5 bases short and J 4 bases short, with 8 bases between. The CDR3 coding sequence is TGTGCCAGCAGTCCGGACGGCTATGGCTACACCTTC. This encodes CASSPDGYGYTF.